The rows below give T cell receptor beta chains drawn from one sample of a study of blood T cells in healthy people across ages. TCRdb recomputed calls from the 5' RACE reads with MiXCR, one row per CDR3 protein. The table includes 790,000 or so distinct CDR3 sequences, around 50% detected once. Sequencing used blood. The source of these receptors is an elderly man in good health. Each CDR3 is given with its conserved first and last residue. A D gene is named only where the DNA matches it firmly. Size tells how often a clone was seen (once, few, many) or the class of an expanded clone, and some rows leave it out.

d_gene: TRBD2
abundance: many
j_gene: TRBJ2-1
v_gene: TRBV20-1
CDR3nt: TGCAGTGCTAGTCTGAGGGTAGCGGGAAACAATGAGCAGTTCTTC
CDR3aa: CSASLRVAGNNEQFF

d_gene: .
abundance: once
j_gene: TRBJ1-4
v_gene: TRBV2
CDR3nt: TGTGCCAGCAGTGAAGAGACAGAAAATGAAAAACTGTTTTTT
CDR3aa: CASSEETENEKLFF

d_gene: .
abundance: .
j_gene: TRBJ2-3
v_gene: TRBV10-3
CDR3nt: TGTGCCATCATCCCTGACGGGAGTACAGATACGCAGTATTTT
CDR3aa: CAIIPDGSTDTQYF

d_gene: .
abundance: .
j_gene: TRBJ2-7
v_gene: TRBV10-3
CDR3nt: TGTGCCATCAGTGGAGACTCTTCCTACAATGAGCAGTACTTC
CDR3aa: CAISGDSSYNEQYF

d_gene: .
abundance: .
j_gene: TRBJ2-7
v_gene: TRBV18
CDR3nt: TGTGCCAGCTCACCAGGGCAGGATAGCTCCTACGAGCAGTACTTC
CDR3aa: CASSPGQDSSYEQYF

d_gene: TRBD1
abundance: many
j_gene: TRBJ2-5
v_gene: TRBV5-1
CDR3nt: TGCGCCAGCAGCCTATCGGGACAGAACAATGAAGAGACCCAGTACTTC
CDR3aa: CASSLSGQNNEETQYF

d_gene: TRBD1
abundance: few
j_gene: TRBJ1-2
v_gene: TRBV24-1
CDR3nt: TGTGCCACCAGTAGGGACAGCTATGGCTACACCTTC
CDR3aa: CATSRDSYGYTF

d_gene: TRBD2
abundance: few
j_gene: TRBJ2-1
v_gene: TRBV5-1
CDR3nt: TGCGCCAGCACCCAAAACCCACTAACTAGCGGGAGTCGGGAGCAGTTCTTC
CDR3aa: CASTQNPLTSGSREQFF

d_gene: .
abundance: many
j_gene: TRBJ2-4
v_gene: TRBV20-1
CDR3nt: TGCAGTGCTAGCAGTAGCAACCCAAAGGGGAACATTCAGTACTTC
CDR3aa: CSASSSNPKGNIQYF

d_gene: TRBD1
abundance: .
j_gene: TRBJ2-3
v_gene: TRBV29-1
CDR3nt: TGCAGCGTAGGACAGGGAAACACAGATACGCAGTATTTT
CDR3aa: CSVGQGNTDTQYF

d_gene: TRBD2
abundance: few
j_gene: TRBJ2-7
v_gene: TRBV7-2
CDR3nt: TGTGCCAGCAGCCCCGTGGGGCGGCGGGAGGCACACGAGCAGTACTTC
CDR3aa: CASSPVGRREAHEQYF

d_gene: .
abundance: .
j_gene: TRBJ1-4
v_gene: TRBV20-1
CDR3nt: TGCAGTGCTCTCCGGGCCTCTAATGAAAAACTGTTTTTT
CDR3aa: CSALRASNEKLFF

d_gene: .
abundance: medium-sized
j_gene: TRBJ2-1
v_gene: TRBV7-2
CDR3nt: TGTGCCAGCAGCGCAGGGGGGTCCGGGGGTTACAATGAGCAGTTCTTC
CDR3aa: CASSAGGSGGYNEQFF

d_gene: TRBD2
abundance: .
j_gene: TRBJ2-7
v_gene: TRBV6-6
CDR3nt: TGTGCCAGCAGGGCCGGACTAGTCAACGACGAGCAGTACTTC
CDR3aa: CASRAGLVNDEQYF

d_gene: TRBD2
abundance: .
j_gene: TRBJ2-1
v_gene: TRBV4-3
CDR3nt: TGCGCCAGCAGCCAAGATGCGGCTAGCGGGAGGGTAGTCTACAATGAGCAGTTCTTC
CDR3aa: CASSQDAASGRVVYNEQFF

d_gene: .
abundance: .
j_gene: TRBJ2-6
v_gene: TRBV7-2
CDR3nt: TGTGCCAGCAGCCCCGGGACTTCCCACTCTGGGGCCAACGTCCTGACTTTC
CDR3aa: CASSPGTSHSGANVLTF

d_gene: .
abundance: .
j_gene: TRBJ2-4
v_gene: TRBV28
CDR3nt: TGTGCCAGCAGTTTATGCGGCGACCCCAAAAACATTCAGTACTTC
CDR3aa: CASSLCGDPKNIQYF

d_gene: .
abundance: .
j_gene: TRBJ2-3
v_gene: TRBV5-6
CDR3nt: TGTGCCAGCAGCGCCGGGGTGTCAGATACGCAGTATTTT
CDR3aa: CASSAGVSDTQYF

d_gene: .
abundance: .
j_gene: TRBJ2-7
v_gene: TRBV4-1
CDR3nt: TGCGCCAGCAGCCAACTGGTTGATGGTGACGAGCAGTACTTC
CDR3aa: CASSQLVDGDEQYF

d_gene: TRBD2
abundance: .
j_gene: TRBJ2-5
v_gene: TRBV29-1
CDR3nt: TGCAGCGTTCGACTAGCGGGATACCCCCAAGAGACCCAGTACTTC
CDR3aa: CSVRLAGYPQETQYF

d_gene: TRBD2
abundance: .
j_gene: TRBJ2-5
v_gene: TRBV5-1
CDR3nt: TGCGCCAGCAGCCCGGGACTAGCGGGAGTAAGGGTGGAGGAGACCCAGTACTTC
CDR3aa: CASSPGLAGVRVEETQYF

d_gene: TRBD1
abundance: .
j_gene: TRBJ1-2
v_gene: TRBV6-2/TRBV6-3
CDR3nt: TGTGCCAGCAGGGGACAGCTCTATGGCTACACCTTC
CDR3aa: CASRGQLYGYTF

d_gene: TRBD2
abundance: .
j_gene: TRBJ2-3
v_gene: TRBV29-1
CDR3nt: TGCAGCGTTGACTGGAGCGGGGCCCTTGATACGCAGTATTTT
CDR3aa: CSVDWSGALDTQYF

d_gene: .
abundance: .
j_gene: TRBJ2-1
v_gene: TRBV18
CDR3nt: TGTGCCGGCCTGGAAAACAATGAGCAGTTCTTC
CDR3aa: CAGLENNEQFF

d_gene: TRBD2
abundance: .
j_gene: TRBJ2-1
v_gene: TRBV12-3/TRBV12-4
CDR3nt: TGTGCCAGCAGTACTCCCGGGACTAGCGGGAGTAGTGAGCAGTTCTTC
CDR3aa: CASSTPGTSGSSEQFF

d_gene: .
abundance: .
j_gene: TRBJ2-1
v_gene: TRBV20-1
CDR3nt: TGCAGTGCAACAGGAGCGGCTTACAATGAGCAGTTCTTC
CDR3aa: CSATGAAYNEQFF